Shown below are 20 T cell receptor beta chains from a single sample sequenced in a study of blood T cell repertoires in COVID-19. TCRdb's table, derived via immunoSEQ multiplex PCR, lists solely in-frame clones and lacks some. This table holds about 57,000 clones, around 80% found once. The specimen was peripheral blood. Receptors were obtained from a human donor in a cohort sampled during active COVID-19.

CDR3 protein: CASSLDGTSRAEYF. CDR3 DNA sequence: TGTGCCAGCAGCTTAGATGGGACTAGCCGGGCAGAGTACTTC. The chain carries TRBV11-2 and TRBJ2-7; the match to TRBD2 covers 9 bases. Trimming at V came to 0 bases and at J to 11 bases, leaving 8 bases not matched to a gene. Germline V gene sequence: CDR1 SGHAT, CDR2 FQNNGV. The CDR3 sequence is 14 residues long.

CDR3 in DNA: TGTGCCAGCAGGTATATGGACAGCACCTACTTC. Translating gives CASRYMDSTYF. The chain is built from TRBV6-5 and TRBJ2-7; tentatively, D is TRBD1 (6 bases). Germline lookup yields CDR1 MNHEY and CDR2 SVGAGI. The V gene lost 6 bases and the J gene lost 13 bases, with 16 bases spanning the gap. The CDR3 contains 11 residues.

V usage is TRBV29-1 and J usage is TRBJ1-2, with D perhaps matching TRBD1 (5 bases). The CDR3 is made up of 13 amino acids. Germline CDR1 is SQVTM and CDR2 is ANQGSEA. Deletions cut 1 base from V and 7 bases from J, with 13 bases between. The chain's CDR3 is CSVEVIQGRGYTF. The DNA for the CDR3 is TGCAGCGTTGAAGTAATCCAGGGTCGTGGCTACACCTTC. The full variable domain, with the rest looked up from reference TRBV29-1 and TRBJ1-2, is SAVISQKPSRDICQRGTSLTIQCQVDSQVTMMFWYRQQPGQSLTLIATANQGSEATYESGFVIDKFPISRPNLTFSTLTVSNMSPEDSSIYLCSVEVIQGRGYTFGSGTRLTVV.

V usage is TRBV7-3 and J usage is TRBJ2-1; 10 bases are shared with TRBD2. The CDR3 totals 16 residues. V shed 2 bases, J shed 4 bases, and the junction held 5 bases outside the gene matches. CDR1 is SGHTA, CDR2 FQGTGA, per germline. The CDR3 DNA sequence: TGTGCCAGCAGCTTAGGACTAGCGGCCTTTTACAATGAGCAGTTCTTC. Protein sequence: CASSLGLAAFYNEQFF.

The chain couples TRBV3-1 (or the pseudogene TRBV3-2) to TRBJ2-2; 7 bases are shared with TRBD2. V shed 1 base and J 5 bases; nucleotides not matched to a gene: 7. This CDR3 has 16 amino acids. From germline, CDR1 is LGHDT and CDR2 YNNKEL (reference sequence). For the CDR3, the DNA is TGTGCCAGCAGCCAAGGAACAGCGGGATATACCGGGGAGCTGTTTTTT. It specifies CASSQGTAGYTGELFF.

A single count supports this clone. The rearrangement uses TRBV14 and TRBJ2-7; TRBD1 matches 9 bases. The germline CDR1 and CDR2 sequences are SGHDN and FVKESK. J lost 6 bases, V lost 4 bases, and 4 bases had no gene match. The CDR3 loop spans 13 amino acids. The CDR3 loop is CASSRDRGFEQYF. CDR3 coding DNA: TGTGCCAGCAGCCGAGACAGGGGGTTCGAGCAGTACTTC.

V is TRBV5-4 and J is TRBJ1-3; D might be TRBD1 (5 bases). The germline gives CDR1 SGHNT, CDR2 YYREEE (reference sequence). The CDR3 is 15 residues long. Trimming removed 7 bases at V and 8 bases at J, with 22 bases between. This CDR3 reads CASGGAPSSSDTIYF. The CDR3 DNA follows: TGTGCCAGCGGAGGGGCCCCATCCAGCTCAGACACCATATATTTT. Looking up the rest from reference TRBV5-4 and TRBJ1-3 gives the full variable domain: ETGVTQSPTHLIKTRGQQVTLRCSSQSGHNTVSWYQQALGQGPQFIFQYYREEENGRGNFPPRFSGLQFPNYSSELNVNALELDDSALYLCASGGAPSSSDTIYFGEGSWLTVV.

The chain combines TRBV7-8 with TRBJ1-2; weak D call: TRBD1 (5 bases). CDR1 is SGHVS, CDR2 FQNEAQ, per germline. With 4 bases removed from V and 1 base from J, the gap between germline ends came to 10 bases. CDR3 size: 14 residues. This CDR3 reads CASSSGGDNYGYTF. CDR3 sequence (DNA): TGTGCCAGCAGCTCCGGGGGTGATAACTATGGCTACACCTTC.

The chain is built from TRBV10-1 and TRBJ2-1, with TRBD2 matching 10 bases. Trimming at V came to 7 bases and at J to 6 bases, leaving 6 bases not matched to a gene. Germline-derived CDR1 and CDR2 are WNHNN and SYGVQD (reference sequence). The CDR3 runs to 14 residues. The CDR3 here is CASKKREGCNEQFF. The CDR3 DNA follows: TGCGCCAGCAAGAAGCGGGAGGGCTGCAATGAGCAGTTCTTC.

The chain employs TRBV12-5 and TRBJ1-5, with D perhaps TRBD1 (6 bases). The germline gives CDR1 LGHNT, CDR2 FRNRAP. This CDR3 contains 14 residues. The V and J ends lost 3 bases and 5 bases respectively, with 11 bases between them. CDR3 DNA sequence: TGTGCTAGTGGTTTAGGGACATTTCATCAGCCCCAGCATTTT. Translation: CASGLGTFHQPQHF.

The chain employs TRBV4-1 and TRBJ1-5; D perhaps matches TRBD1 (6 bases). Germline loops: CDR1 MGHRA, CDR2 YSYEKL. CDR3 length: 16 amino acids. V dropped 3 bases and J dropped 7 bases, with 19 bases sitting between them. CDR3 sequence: CASSQGRGGSIQPQHF. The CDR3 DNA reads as TGCGCCAGCAGCCAGGGCAGGGGTGGATCAATCCAGCCCCAGCATTTT.

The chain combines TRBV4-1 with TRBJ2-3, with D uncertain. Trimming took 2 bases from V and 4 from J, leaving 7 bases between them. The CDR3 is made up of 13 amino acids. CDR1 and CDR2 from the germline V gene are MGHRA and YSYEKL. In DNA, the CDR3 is TGCGCCAGCAGCCAACACACCCCAGATACGCAGTATTTT. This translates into CASSQHTPDTQYF.

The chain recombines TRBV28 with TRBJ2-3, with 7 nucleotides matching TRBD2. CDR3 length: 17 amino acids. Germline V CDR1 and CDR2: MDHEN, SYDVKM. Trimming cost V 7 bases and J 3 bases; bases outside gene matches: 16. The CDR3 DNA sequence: TGTGCCAGCACTCACGGCGTAGGGCGGGAGTTAACAGATACGCAGTATTTT. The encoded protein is CASTHGVGRELTDTQYF.

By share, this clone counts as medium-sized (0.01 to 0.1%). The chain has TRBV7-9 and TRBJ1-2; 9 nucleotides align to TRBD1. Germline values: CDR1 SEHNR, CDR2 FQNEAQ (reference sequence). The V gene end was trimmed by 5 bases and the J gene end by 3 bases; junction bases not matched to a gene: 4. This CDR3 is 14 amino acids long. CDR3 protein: CASSGRTGDYGYTF. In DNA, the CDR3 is TGTGCCAGCAGCGGACGGACAGGGGACTATGGCTACACCTTC.

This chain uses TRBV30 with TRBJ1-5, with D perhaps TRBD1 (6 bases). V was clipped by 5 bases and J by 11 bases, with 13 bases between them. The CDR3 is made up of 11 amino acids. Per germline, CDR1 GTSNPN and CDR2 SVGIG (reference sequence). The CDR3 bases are TGTGCCTGGCGTAGGGGGGGGGCCCAGCATTTT. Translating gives CAWRRGGAQHF.

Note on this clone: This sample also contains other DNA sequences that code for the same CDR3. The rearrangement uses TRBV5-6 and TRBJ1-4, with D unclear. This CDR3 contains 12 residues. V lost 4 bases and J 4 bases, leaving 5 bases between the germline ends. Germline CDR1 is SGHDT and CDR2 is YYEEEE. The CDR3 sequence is CASSPRNEKLFF. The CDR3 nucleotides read TGTGCCAGCAGCCCCCGTAATGAAAAACTGTTTTTT.

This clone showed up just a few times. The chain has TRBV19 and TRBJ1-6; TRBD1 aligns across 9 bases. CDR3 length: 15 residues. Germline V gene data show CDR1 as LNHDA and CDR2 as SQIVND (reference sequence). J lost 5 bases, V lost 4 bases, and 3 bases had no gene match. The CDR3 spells CASSTRTGDNSPLHF. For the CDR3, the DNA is TGTGCCAGTAGTACCCGGACAGGGGATAATTCACCCCTCCACTTT.

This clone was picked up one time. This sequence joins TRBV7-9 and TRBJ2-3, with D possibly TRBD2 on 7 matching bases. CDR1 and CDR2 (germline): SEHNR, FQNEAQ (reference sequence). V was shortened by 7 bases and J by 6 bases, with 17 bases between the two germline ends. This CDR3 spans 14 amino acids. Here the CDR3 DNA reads TGTGCCAGCAACCAGAGGGGGGGGACGGATACGCAGTATTTT. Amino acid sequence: CASNQRGGTDTQYF.

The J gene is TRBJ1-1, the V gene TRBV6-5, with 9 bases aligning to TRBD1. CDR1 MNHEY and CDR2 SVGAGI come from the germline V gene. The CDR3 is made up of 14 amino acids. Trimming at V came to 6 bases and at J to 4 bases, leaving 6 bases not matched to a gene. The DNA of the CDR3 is TGTGCCAGCAGCTCACAGGGGGCAGGCACTGAAGCTTTCTTT. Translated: CASSSQGAGTEAFF.

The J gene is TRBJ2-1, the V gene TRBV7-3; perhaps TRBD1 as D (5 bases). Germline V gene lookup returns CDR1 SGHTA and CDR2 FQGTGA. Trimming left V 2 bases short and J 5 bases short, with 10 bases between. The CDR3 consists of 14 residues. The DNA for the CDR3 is TGTGCCAGCAGCTTAGGCAGGGTAAACAATGAGCAGTTCTTC. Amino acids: CASSLGRVNNEQFF. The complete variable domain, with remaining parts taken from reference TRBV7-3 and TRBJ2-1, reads GAGVSQTPSNKVTEKGKYVELRCDPISGHTALYWYRQSLGQGPEFLIYFQGTGAADDSGLPNDRFFAVRPEGSVSTLKIQRTERGDSAVYLCASSLGRVNNEQFFGPGTRLTVL.